This TCR beta chain came from a study of T cell responses to AZD1222 COVID-19 vaccine (dated by TCRdb to about 2021). About the full investigation: AZD1222 recipients given second doses at about 4 weeks or at about 12 weeks were pooled, since spike-specific TCR depth and breadth were not found to differ between the two schedules. A total of about 250 trial participants underwent TCR sequencing, of whom some 200 had received two doses of AZD1222 and roughly 26 had received two doses of the MenACWY control vaccine. Trial participants were enrolled by age into subgroups of 18-55, 56-69 and 70-plus years, and around 140, 26 and 57 TCR-sequenced participants, respectively, were included in these subgroups. Here is what the overall study found, with its caveats: Only a handful of AZD1222 recipients were SARS-CoV-2 seropositive at baseline, limiting conclusions about previously exposed vaccinees. The 56-69-year group was small, and its depth increase did not reach significance, likely because of low power. Most participants were white British and females outnumbered males, and the authors suggested that clonal diversity may have been underestimated. Because no samples from the day 14 peak response were available, repertoires could be characterized only after the peak T cell response. Reportedly, close to half of the unique spike-specific TCRs recognized epitopes lying outside the regions that are mutated in the B.1.351 and B.1.1.7 variants. Spike-specific TCR breadth and depth rose significantly after two AZD1222 doses compared with day 0 and with MenACWY recipients. The whole spike protein was spanned by vaccine-associated CD4 TCRs, and dominant responses were seen in regions 160-218 and 743-854.

Interpreted using the paper, the time point label stands for: baseline before first vaccination. Vaccinee samples came from UK trials COV001 and COV002, including a single-blind randomized controlled phase 2/3 trial of AZD1222 (ChAdOx1 nCoV-19) in healthy adults. For TCRbeta chain sequencing, PBMC samples were collected from trial participants at day 0 and at day 28 after the second dose. In regard to this clone: It has no known antigen specificity. No qualities accompany the bases; no much larger clone lies one base away.

Trimmed from V: 3 bases; trimmed from J: 5 bases; junction bases lacking a gene match: 6. Based on the germline V gene (reference sequence), the CDR1 and CDR2 sequences are LGHDT and YNNKEL. Its CDR3 holds 15 amino acids, cysteine through phenylalanine. CDR3 DNA only is kept here, 45 bases in frame from base 1. The CDR3 regions of human TCRbeta chains were subjected to immunosequencing. In the authors' own workflow: Repertoire TCRs were matched against a reference library of SARS-CoV-2-specific TCRs generated with the MIRA antigen-specificity platform. Breadth was defined as the fraction of unique TCRs that were SARS-CoV-2-associated, and depth was defined as the fraction of total T cells that were SARS-CoV-2-associated. Each spike-specific TCR was assigned to its reactive spike region and to a CD4 or CD8 class using the MIRA data. Log10-transformed breadth and depth values were compared by one-way ANOVA with Sidak's multiple comparisons tests. Held by TCRdb, this immuneACCESS table contains in-frame sequences only and omits some clones. Under half of the omission traces to an unresolved V gene where checked; the cause of the rest is unknown. V, J and clone size derive from that table, while D and trimming were established from the DNA sequence. The sample includes about 100,000 clones, with 88% observed a single time. Of the sample, about 1.7% is held by the ten largest clones.

This material consisted of peripheral blood, taken on day 0 of AZD1222 vaccination. The V and J segments used are TRBV3-1 (or the pseudogene TRBV3-2) and TRBJ2-5, with 10 middle bases fitting TRBD1. The sequence came from an adult in good health. The encoded CDR3 is CASSQPTGGRETQYF. Here is the DNA: TGTGCCAGCAGCCAGCCGACAGGGGGCCGGGAGACCCAGTACTTC.